These 19 T cell receptor beta chains share one sample of origin, sequenced in a study of T cell responses to AZD1222 COVID-19 vaccine. The data were produced by immunoSEQ multiplex PCR, yet TCRdb's version contains in-frame clones alone and is incomplete. The sample comprises some 80,000 clones, approximately 88% of which are singletons, and approximately 5.4% rests with the top ten. Sequencing was performed on peripheral blood, taken on day 0 of MenACWY control vaccination. These receptors came from an adult in good health.

The chain combines TRBV11-3 with TRBJ2-1; 9 bases map to TRBD1. V shed 1 base and J 6 bases; nucleotides not matched to a gene: 10. Germline loops: CDR1 SGHNT, CDR2 YENEEA. CDR3 length equals 17 residues. Written as DNA, the CDR3 is TGTGCCAGCAGCTTAGGGATCTTACAGGGGGCGGGCAATGAGCAGTTCTTC. Protein product: CASSLGILQGAGNEQFF.

This chain connects TRBV19 to TRBJ1-5; 7 nucleotides align to TRBD1. The CDR3 has 14 residues. The germline V gene encodes CDR1 LNHDA and CDR2 SQIVND (reference sequence). V gave up 5 bases and J gave up 6 bases; unmatched junction bases: 7. The CDR3 is CASSSGGRGQPQHF. CDR3 sequence (DNA): TGTGCCAGTAGTTCAGGGGGTAGGGGTCAGCCCCAGCATTTT.

The chain couples TRBV2 to TRBJ2-7, with D perhaps TRBD1 (5 bases). Trimming shortened V by 6 bases and J by 4 bases, and 13 bases separated the two germline ends. This CDR3 region has 13 residues. Germline loops: CDR1 SNHLY, CDR2 FYNNEI. The CDR3 DNA sequence: TGTGCCAGCAGGCGCACAGGAGTGTACGAGCAGTACTTC. This gives the protein CASRRTGVYEQYF. Combining the CDR3 with reference TRBV2 and TRBJ2-7 gives the whole variable domain EPEVTQTPSHQVTQMGQEVILRCVPISNHLYFYWYRQILGQKVEFLVSFYNNEISEKSEIFDDQFSVERPDGSNFTLKIRSTKLEDSAMYFCASRRTGVYEQYFGPGTRLTVT.

This clone showed up just once. The gene calls are TRBV30 and TRBJ2-7, with D possibly matching TRBD1 (6 bases). Trimming cost V 2 bases and J 7 bases, with 18 bases left between them. This CDR3 is 14 amino acids long. Germline CDR1 and CDR2: GTSNPN and SVGIG (reference sequence). The CDR3 DNA sequence: TGTGCCTGGAGTCCGACCTCGAGGGGACAAGAGCAGTACTTC. As protein: CAWSPTSRGQEQYF.

The chain couples TRBV19 to TRBJ2-7, with 7 nucleotides matching TRBD2. Germline CDR1 reads LNHDA; CDR2 reads SQIVND (reference sequence). The CDR3 is 14 amino acids. J gave up 4 bases and V 6 bases, and 9 bases lay outside the gene matches. This CDR3 is CASSLKGLIYEQYF. For the CDR3, the DNA is TGTGCCAGTAGCCTTAAGGGACTAATTTACGAGCAGTACTTC.

The chain uses TRBV14 and TRBJ2-3, with 9 bases matching TRBD1. The CDR3 consists of 16 residues. CDR1 is SGHDN, CDR2 FVKESK, per germline. With 7 bases clipped from V and 3 bases from J, the junction kept 11 bases outside the gene matches. The DNA of the CDR3 is TGTGCCAGCACGGAGGCCGGGACAGGGCTAACAGATACGCAGTATTTT. Its translation: CASTEAGTGLTDTQYF.

The count of this clone is one. The rearrangement uses TRBV7-8 and TRBJ2-3, with a weak D call TRBD2 (5 bases). CDR3 length equals 13 residues. Germline CDR1 reads SGHVS; CDR2 reads FQNEAQ. Trimming stripped 8 bases from V and 1 base from J, with 10 bases between. CDR3 region: CASHEGGTDTQYF. CDR3 DNA sequence: TGTGCCAGCCATGAGGGTGGCACAGATACGCAGTATTTT.

The V call is TRBV5-4, the J call TRBJ2-3; 9 nucleotides match TRBD2. The CDR3 is made up of 19 amino acids. The ends lost 0 bases at V and 0 bases at J; junction bases unmatched: 11. Per germline, CDR1 SGHNT and CDR2 YYREEE (reference sequence). The CDR3, as DNA: TGTGCCAGCAGCTTGGGCCGCTTTAGCGGGGGCCCTAGCACAGATACGCAGTATTTT. Protein: CASSLGRFSGGPSTDTQYF.

V is TRBV6-2 or TRBV6-3 and J is TRBJ2-3; the D is unclear. The V gene's germline CDR1 is MNHEY and CDR2 SVGEGT. Trimming took 2 bases from V and 4 from J, leaving 13 bases between them. This CDR3 spans 15 amino acids. CDR3 nucleotides: TGTGCCAGCAGTTACGGCCCGGACCCAGCAGATACGCAGTATTTT. It specifies CASSYGPDPADTQYF.

This chain uses TRBV7-9 with TRBJ2-7, with 9 positions matching TRBD2. Germline CDR1 reads SEHNR; CDR2 reads FQNEAQ (reference sequence). The V segment lost 4 bases and the J segment 1 base; nucleotides outside the gene matches: 8. The CDR3 totals 16 residues. This chain's CDR3 is CASSSDSGGLSYEQYF. For the CDR3, the DNA is TGTGCCAGCAGCTCCGATAGCGGGGGCCTTTCCTACGAGCAGTACTTC. The full variable domain, rest sourced from reference TRBV7-9 and TRBJ2-7, is DTGVSQNPRHKITKRGQNVTFRCDPISEHNRLYWYRQTLGQGPEFLTYFQNEAQLEKSRLLSDRFSAERPKGSFSTLEIQRTEQGDSAMYLCASSSDSGGLSYEQYFGPGTRLTVT.

The J gene is TRBJ1-2, the V gene TRBV4-3, with a weak D call TRBD1 (5 bases). V gave up 1 base and J gave up 7 bases, with 16 bases separating them. The CDR3 is 15 amino acids. Germline V gene data show CDR1 as LGHNA and CDR2 as YSLEER. The CDR3, as DNA: TGCGCCAGCAGCCAAGTCAGCCAGGGAGTAAGTGGCTACACCTTC. It yields the protein CASSQVSQGVSGYTF.

The chain is built from TRBV6-2 or TRBV6-3 and TRBJ2-3, with D possibly matching TRBD2 (6 bases). CDR1 is MNHEY, CDR2 SVGEGT, per germline. The CDR3 loop spans 14 amino acids. With 6 bases removed from V and 2 bases from J, the gap between germline ends came to 12 bases. The CDR3 here is CASSIPGDTDTQYF. The DNA of the CDR3 is TGTGCCAGCAGCATACCGGGGGACACAGATACGCAGTATTTT.

The chain employs TRBV6-5 and TRBJ1-3; D may be TRBD1 (5 bases). Trimming stripped 7 bases from V and 2 bases from J, with 9 bases between. The germline V gene encodes CDR1 MNHEY and CDR2 SVGAGI. The CDR3 contains 13 residues. The DNA for the CDR3 is TGTGCCAGCAATTCAGGGCCTGGAAACACCATATATTTT. Protein: CASNSGPGNTIYF.

V gene TRBV7-9 combines with J gene TRBJ2-5; 11 bases map to TRBD2. The V gene's germline CDR1 is SEHNR and CDR2 FQNEAQ (reference sequence). The CDR3 has 15 amino acids. V lost 7 bases and J lost 5; bases outside the gene matches: 9. The CDR3, as DNA: TGTGCCAGCACCACTCTAGCGGGGGGCGGGGAGACCCAGTACTTC. It encodes CASTTLAGGGETQYF.

The chain carries TRBV19 and TRBJ1-6; D ambiguous. Germline V CDR1 and CDR2: LNHDA, SQIVND (reference sequence). V was trimmed by 7 bases and J by 7 bases, leaving 17 bases between them. This CDR3 has 15 residues. CDR3 in DNA: TGTGCCAGTACCCGGGGAGGGCAGCAGAATTCACCCCTCCACTTT. It is translated as CASTRGGQQNSPLHF.

The chain is built from TRBV27 and TRBJ1-1; tentative D call: TRBD1 (6 bases). Trimming removed 1 base at V and 6 bases at J, with 12 bases between. In germline, CDR1 is MNHEY, CDR2 SMNVEV (reference sequence). CDR3 length equals 14 residues. The CDR3 is CASSLWAGESEAFF. DNA of the CDR3: TGTGCCAGCAGTTTATGGGCAGGGGAATCTGAAGCTTTCTTT.

This sequence joins TRBV10-3 and TRBJ2-1, with 8 nucleotides matching TRBD1. CDR3 length equals 15 residues. V lost 6 bases and J lost 5; bases outside the gene matches: 9. Germline values: CDR1 ENHRY, CDR2 SYGVKD. CDR3 DNA sequence: TGTGCCATCAGCCCCCAGGGGGCGCTCAACAATGAGCAGTTCTTC. Residues: CAISPQGALNNEQFF.

The chain joins TRBV3-1 (or the pseudogene TRBV3-2) to TRBJ1-5, with 8 bases fitting TRBD1. CDR1 and CDR2 (germline): LGHDT, YNNKEL (reference sequence). V trimming: 0 bases; J trimming: 5 bases; junction bases outside the gene matches: 6. CDR3 size: 16 residues. CDR3 region: CASSQDWPGGYQPQHF. The CDR3 DNA follows: TGTGCCAGCAGCCAAGATTGGCCAGGGGGCTATCAGCCCCAGCATTTT.

The genes are TRBV5-6 and TRBJ2-7; no clear D. The CDR3 runs to 13 residues. Germline V CDR1 and CDR2: SGHDT, YYEEEE. V dropped 5 bases and J dropped 0 bases, with 9 bases sitting between them. The CDR3: CASRHLSSYEQYF. The CDR3 DNA reads TGTGCCAGCAGGCACCTAAGCTCCTACGAGCAGTACTTC. The full variable domain, its missing parts supplied by reference TRBV5-6 and TRBJ2-7, is DAGVTQSPTHLIKTRGQQVTLRCSPKSGHDTVSWYQQALGQGPQFIFQYYEEEERQRGNFPDRFSGHQFPNYSSELNVNALLLGDSALYLCASRHLSSYEQYFGPGTRLTVT.